These 14 T cell receptor beta chains share one sample of origin, sequenced in a study of T-cell reconstitution after alpha-beta-depleted transplantation in children. Unique molecular identifiers were incorporated during preparation of the TCRbeta library. TCRdb used MiXCR to reprocess the PCR reads, holding one entry per CDR3 protein. The sample contains fewer than 550,000 distinct CDR3 sequences, under 20% of which appear only once. The source was PBMCs, mostly from graft donor cells, collected 360 days after TCRalphabeta/CD19-depleted stem cell transplant. Source of these receptors: a boy younger than two who had a stem cell transplant for Wiskott-Aldrich syndrome, so the T cells may come from the graft donor.

This clonotype was observed a handful of times. The chain has TRBV4-1 and TRBJ2-5; 10 bases align to TRBD1. The junction had 9 bases not matched to a gene; V was cut back by 0 bases and J by 5 bases. The CDR3 totals 17 residues. CDR1 is MGHRA, CDR2 YSYEKL, per germline. The CDR3 DNA follows: TGCGCCAGCAGCCAAGATCGACCAGACAGGGGGCGGGAGACCCAGTACTTC. It yields the protein CASSQDRPDRGRETQYF.

This clonotype was counted only a few times. The V and J genes are TRBV4-1 and TRBJ2-3; 11 bases align to TRBD2. Per germline, CDR1 MGHRA and CDR2 YSYEKL. This CDR3 has 14 amino acids. Trimming removed 8 bases from V and 5 bases from J; junction bases left unmatched: 6. The CDR3 protein is CASGKTSGVDTQYF. The DNA for the CDR3 is TGCGCCAGCGGTAAGACTAGCGGGGTAGATACGCAGTATTTT.

This clonotype was counted between two and nine times. The chain links TRBV12-3 or TRBV12-4 to TRBJ2-4; D ambiguous. CDR3 length: 13 amino acids. Trimming took off 4 bases at V and 1 base at J, with 5 bases between the two ends. The CDR3 nucleotides are TGTGCCAGCAGTTCGAGGGCCAAAAACATTCAGTACTTC. It specifies CASSSRAKNIQYF.

In this sample, this clonotype turned up a few times. The rearrangement links TRBV5-1 to TRBJ2-2; maybe TRBD1 (6 bases). CDR1 and CDR2 (germline): SGHRS, YFSETQ. V was cut by 4 bases and J by 1 base, with 17 bases left in between. This CDR3 spans 17 amino acids. The CDR3 nucleotides read TGCGCCAGCAGCCCCCCTCTGGGGGCTGGGAACACCGGGGAGCTGTTTTTT. Translation: CASSPPLGAGNTGELFF.

Many counts were recorded for this clonotype. The gene calls are TRBV20-1 and TRBJ2-7, with 8 bases matching TRBD2. Germline values: CDR1 DFQATT, CDR2 SNEGSKA (reference sequence). The V gene end was trimmed by 6 bases and the J gene end by 3 bases; junction bases not matched to a gene: 4. The CDR3 contains 12 residues. The CDR3 nucleotides read TGCAGTGCGGCTACTAGCGGCTACGAGCAGTACTTC. Translating gives CSAATSGYEQYF.

This chain uses TRBV12-3 or TRBV12-4 with TRBJ2-6; D might be TRBD2 (5 bases). This CDR3 is 17 amino acids long. V lost 1 base and J lost 5, with 15 bases in between. The CDR3 coding sequence is TGTGCCAGCAGTTTAGGGACTGCCGCCGTCTGGGCCAACGTCCTGACTTTC. Translating gives CASSLGTAAVWANVLTF.

The J gene is TRBJ2-5, the V gene TRBV27; tentatively, D is TRBD2 (5 bases). The germline V and J ends were trimmed by 3 bases and 2 bases, with 7 bases remaining between them. The CDR3 has 13 amino acids. CDR1 MNHEY and CDR2 SMNVEV come from the germline V gene (reference sequence). Here the CDR3 DNA reads TGTGCCAGCAGTTTTTTAGCGCAAGAGACCCAGTACTTC. Residues: CASSFLAQETQYF.

The table lists this clonotype with a few counts. V usage is TRBV4-1 and J usage is TRBJ2-3; D is perhaps TRBD2 (5 bases). The germline CDR1 and CDR2 sequences are MGHRA and YSYEKL. CDR3 length equals 18 residues. Between the trimmed V and J ends, which lost 0 bases and 4 bases, there was a span of 20 bases. In nucleotides, the CDR3 is TGCGCCAGCAGCCAAGATCTGGGGTGGAGGAAGCAAGCAGATACGCAGTATTTT. Translation gives CASSQDLGWRKQADTQYF.

This clonotype occurred a few times. The rearrangement links TRBV20-1 to TRBJ2-1; 15 positions match TRBD2. CDR3 length: 15 amino acids. V was pared by 4 bases and J by 9 bases, with 7 bases of the junction left unmatched. The V gene's germline CDR1 is DFQATT and CDR2 SNEGSKA (reference sequence). Written as DNA, the CDR3 is TGCAGTGCTACCCCCGGACTAGCGGGAGGGGTTGAGCAGTTCTTC. This encodes CSATPGLAGGVEQFF.

This clonotype has just a few counts. The rearrangement uses TRBV12-3 or TRBV12-4 and TRBJ1-6; D unresolved. Trimming pared 5 bases from V and 6 bases from J, leaving 11 bases between. This CDR3 has 14 residues. The CDR3 reads CASSPGKSNSPLHF. CDR3 DNA sequence: TGTGCCAGCAGTCCTGGAAAGAGTAATTCACCCCTCCACTTT.

The genes are TRBV28 and TRBJ2-7; 9 bases are a match to TRBD1. CDR3 length: 15 amino acids. V was pared by 4 bases and J by 1 base, with 5 bases of the junction left unmatched. Germline V CDR1 and CDR2: MDHEN, SYDVKM. As DNA, the CDR3 is TGTGCCAGCAGTTACCCCGGGACAGGGTCCTACGAGCAGTACTTC. It translates to CASSYPGTGSYEQYF.

This chain connects TRBV7-2 to TRBJ2-5; TRBD1 is a possible D gene (7 bases). V was clipped by 5 bases and J by 9 bases, with 22 bases between them. The length of the CDR3 is 15 residues. The germline CDR1 and CDR2 sequences are SGHTA and FQGNSA. The CDR3 DNA follows: TGTGCCAGCAGCCCAGGGGGGACACCTTTGGGGGCCCAGTACTTC. This codes for CASSPGGTPLGAQYF.

The chain joins TRBV6-2 or TRBV6-3 to TRBJ2-6; 7 nucleotides align to TRBD2. V gave up 6 bases and J gave up 6 bases; unmatched junction bases: 11. CDR3 length equals 16 residues. In germline, CDR1 is MNHEY, CDR2 SVGEGT. This chain's CDR3 is CASRREQRLVANVLTF. CDR3 nucleotide sequence: TGTGCCAGCAGGCGGGAGCAGCGTCTGGTGGCCAACGTCCTGACTTTC.

This clonotype was seen a handful of times. The rearrangement uses TRBV12-3 or TRBV12-4 and TRBJ1-6, with D perhaps matching TRBD1 (5 bases). The CDR3 length is 16 residues. V gave up 0 bases and J gave up 6 bases, with 12 bases separating them. CDR3 sequence: CASSLANNRINSPLHF. CDR3 sequence (DNA): TGTGCCAGCAGTTTAGCGAATAACAGGATTAATTCACCCCTCCACTTT.